The 19 T cell receptor beta chains below come from one sample, sequenced in a study of T cell repertoires in cytomegalovirus infection. TCRdb independently ran MiXCR on the reads; one entry per CDR3 protein. The table records 900,000 to 950,000 distinct CDR3 sequences, less than 40% of them present only once. Their antigens remain unidentified. The sequenced sample was cultured CD8+ T cells from PBMCs, obtained from culture after CMV antigen stimulation. The receptors were sampled from a human donor in good health (CMV status not recorded). Some clones in this sample may be carry-over from other donors' samples.

The V call is TRBV7-9, the J call TRBJ2-7, with TRBD1 as a possible D gene (6 bases). Per germline, CDR1 SEHNR and CDR2 FQNEAQ (reference sequence). V lost 7 bases and J lost 0, with 13 bases in between. CDR3 length: 14 residues. The CDR3 spells CASNSPQGSYEQYF. Written as DNA, the CDR3 is TGTGCCAGCAACTCCCCACAGGGCTCCTACGAGCAGTACTTC. The whole variable domain, filled in from reference TRBV7-9 and TRBJ2-7, reads DTGVSQNPRHKITKRGQNVTFRCDPISEHNRLYWYRQTLGQGPEFLTYFQNEAQLEKSRLLSDRFSAERPKGSFSTLEIQRTEQGDSAMYLCASNSPQGSYEQYFGPGTRLTVT.

This clonotype showed up many times. This chain links TRBV7-8 with TRBJ2-7; TRBD2 might be the D (5 bases). V gave up 2 bases and J gave up 4 bases, with 15 bases separating them. Per germline, CDR1 SGHVS and CDR2 FQNEAQ. The CDR3 totals 15 residues. In nucleotides, the CDR3 is TGTGCCAGCAGCTTAAAGGACGGAGGTCCTTACGAGCAGTACGTC. This gives the protein CASSLKDGGPYEQYV.

This clonotype was recorded a few times. This rearrangement joins TRBV12-3 or TRBV12-4 to TRBJ2-7; D possibly uses TRBD1 or TRBD2 (5 bases each). Trimming took 5 bases from V and 2 from J, leaving 13 bases between them. The CDR3 consists of 14 residues. CDR3 sequence reads: CASSLGPQTYEQYV. In DNA, the CDR3 is TGTGCCAGCAGTCTGGGACCGCAAACCTACGAGCAGTACGTC.

This clonotype was counted between two and nine times. The chain combines TRBV20-1 with TRBJ2-1; TRBD1 matches at 7 bases. Germline V CDR1 and CDR2: DFQATT, SNEGSKA (reference sequence). The CDR3 totals 16 residues. With V trimmed by 1 base and J by 7 bases, 13 bases remained unmatched. CDR3 residues: CSARGDGQGVHNEQFF. Written as DNA, the CDR3 is TGCAGTGCTAGAGGGGATGGGCAGGGGGTGCATAATGAGCAGTTCTTC.

This sequence joins TRBV4-1 and TRBJ1-1, with 9 bases identical to TRBD1. Germline V lookup: CDR1 MGHRA, CDR2 YSYEKL. Trimming removed 2 bases from V and 1 base from J; junction bases left unmatched: 8. This CDR3 comprises 17 residues. The CDR3 DNA sequence: TGCGCCAGCAGCCAATTCTCTGGGACAGGGCCGAACACTGAAGCTTTCTTT. It encodes CASSQFSGTGPNTEAFF.

This chain joins TRBV27 and TRBJ1-4, with 7 nucleotides matching TRBD1. Germline V CDR1 and CDR2: MNHEY, SMNVEV (reference sequence). The junction had 11 bases not matched to a gene; V was cut back by 11 bases and J by 8 bases. The CDR3 sequence is 13 residues long. The CDR3 DNA reads as TGTGCCGCAGGGGGGCAGGAAGGCGAAAAACTGTTTTTT. Amino acid sequence: CAAGGQEGEKLFF.

This clonotype was detected many times. The V and J genes are TRBV19 and TRBJ2-2; D is possibly TRBD1 (6 bases). The germline V gene encodes CDR1 LNHDA and CDR2 SQIVND (reference sequence). CDR3 length: 16 amino acids. Trimming stripped 7 bases from V and 1 base from J, with 16 bases between. The CDR3 spells CASTFDGDKNTGELFF. CDR3 nucleotide sequence: TGTGCCAGTACCTTTGACGGGGACAAGAACACCGGGGAGCTGTTTTTT.

The sample holds a few counts of this clonotype. V and J are TRBV6-5 and TRBJ1-1; possible D gene TRBD1, 5 bases. The CDR3 runs 14 residues. V lost 6 bases, J lost 4 bases, and 15 bases lay in between. CDR1 and CDR2 (germline): MNHEY, SVGAGI. CDR3 sequence reads: CASSHGGVFTEAFF. The CDR3 bases are TGTGCCAGCAGCCACGGGGGAGTATTCACTGAAGCTTTCTTT.

This clonotype was detected a few times. V and J are TRBV6-2 or TRBV6-3 and TRBJ2-3; D is ambiguous. Germline CDR1 MNHEY, CDR2 SVGEGT. Trimming shortened V by 2 bases and J by 4 bases, and 13 bases separated the two germline ends. The CDR3 runs to 15 residues. The CDR3 loop reads CASSYGVLVADTQYF. The CDR3 nucleotides are TGTGCCAGCAGTTACGGCGTCTTGGTTGCAGATACGCAGTATTTT.

At least ten counts were recorded for this clonotype. In nucleotides, the CDR3 is TGTGCCAGCAGCTCCCTCGGGGACAATGAGCAGTTCTTC. This sequence encodes CASSSLGDNEQFF. The chain joins TRBV7-2 to TRBJ2-1; maybe TRBD2 (5 bases). Germline V gene lookup returns CDR1 SGHTA and CDR2 FQGNSA. Trimming removed 4 bases from V and 5 bases from J, with 9 bases in between. This CDR3 has 13 residues.

CDR3 nucleotides: TGCGCCAGCAGCTCTCACAGGGGGCCCCACGAGCAGTACGTC. Residues: CASSSHRGPHEQYV. The chain joins TRBV5-1 to TRBJ2-7; 9 bases are shared with TRBD1. The germline CDR1 and CDR2 sequences are SGHRS and YFSETQ. The V and J ends lost 3 bases and 5 bases, in that order; junction bases with no gene match: 6. The CDR3 totals 14 residues.

This clonotype was seen many times. The V gene is TRBV7-6, the J gene TRBJ2-7, with D possibly matching TRBD2 (6 bases). The V gene's germline CDR1 is SGHVS and CDR2 FNYEAQ. The V end lost 4 bases, the J end lost 0 bases, and 10 bases lay between the germline ends. This CDR3 spans 14 amino acids. Written as DNA, the CDR3 is TGTGCCAGCAGCTCCCTCGGGGGCTCCTACGAGCAGTACTTC. This sequence encodes CASSSLGGSYEQYF.

The genes are TRBV7-9 and TRBJ1-6; the match to TRBD1 covers 9 bases. J was trimmed by 9 bases and V by 1 base; bases with no gene match: 13. The CDR3 runs to 18 residues. CDR1 is SEHNR, CDR2 FQNEAQ, per germline (reference sequence). The CDR3 protein is CASSLGGPGQGRGSPLHF. In DNA form, the CDR3 reads TGTGCCAGCAGCTTAGGGGGACCTGGACAGGGGAGAGGTTCACCCCTCCACTTT.

J is TRBJ1-2 and V is TRBV28; D uncertain. CDR1 is MDHEN and CDR2 is SYDVKM in the germline V gene. Trimming stripped 5 bases from V and 1 base from J, with 14 bases between. The CDR3 totals 15 residues. CDR3 bases: TGTGCCAGCAGTCCCTTAGTAGGTCTTAACTATGGCTACACCTTC. Translation: CASSPLVGLNYGYTF.

This clonotype turned up a few times. V gene TRBV3-1 combines with J gene TRBJ2-7; the match to TRBD1 covers 8 bases. CDR3 length: 15 residues. V shed 2 bases, J shed 5 bases, and the junction held 8 bases outside the gene matches. From germline, CDR1 is LGHDT and CDR2 YNNKEL (reference sequence). CDR3 in amino acids: CASSQKDRGFDEQYF. The CDR3 nucleotides read TGTGCCAGCAGCCAAAAAGACAGGGGATTCGACGAGCAGTACTTC.

The gene calls are TRBV6-1 and TRBJ1-6; the D gene is possibly TRBD1 (6 bases). Germline V lookup: CDR1 MNHNS, CDR2 SASEGT. Trimming removed 5 bases from V and 3 bases from J, with 17 bases in between. The CDR3 has 17 residues. Here the CDR3 reads CASSFYREGDYNSPLHF. The CDR3 DNA sequence: TGTGCCAGCAGTTTTTACAGGGAGGGAGACTATAATTCACCCCTCCACTTT.

The chain carries TRBV6-2 or TRBV6-3 and TRBJ2-1, with D tentatively TRBD1 (6 bases). The CDR3 length is 14 residues. Germline V gene lookup returns CDR1 MNHEY and CDR2 SVGEGT. Trimming stripped 6 bases from V and 0 bases from J, with 9 bases between. CDR3: CASSADSSYNEQFF. The CDR3 nucleotides read TGTGCCAGCAGCGCGGACAGCTCCTACAATGAGCAGTTCTTC.

This clonotype was recorded many times. The junction differs from germline at one of its ends, possibly a read error. The chain uses TRBV7-7 and TRBJ1-4; D gene unclear. The CDR3 length is 14 residues. Germline-derived CDR1 and CDR2 are SSHAT and FNYEAQ (reference sequence). The CDR3 protein is CASSPDRNNEKLFF. The CDR3 DNA reads TGTGCTAGCAGCCCCGATCGAAATAATGAAAAACTGTTTTTT.

This clonotype was detected once. One end of the junction fails to match germline, which may point to a read error. The rearrangement uses TRBV4-1 and TRBJ2-1; TRBD2 agrees at 7 bases. The CDR3 is 16 amino acids. Germline assignment: CDR1 MGHRA and CDR2 YSYEKL. The CDR3 bases are TGCACCAGCAGCCCCATGGGGGGGGGACTCCCCAATGAGCAGTTCTTC. Its protein is CTSSPMGGGLPNEQFF.